Listed below are T cell receptor beta chains from one sample, sequenced in a study of technical replicates of blood from a few donors. Repertoires were generated with immunoSEQ multiplex PCR, while TCRdb's copy carries only in-frame clones and drops some. The data show roughly 80,000 clones, approximately 97% seen once. The sequenced material came from T cells isolated from PBMCs. The receptors originated from a human donor in good health. Each CDR3 is given with its conserved first and last residue.

TRBJ2-7	TRBV11-3	CASSGWAYYEQYF
TRBJ1-5	TRBV6-1	CASSGPPGANQPQHF
TRBJ2-5	TRBV1	CTSKQIFSWTSGSFRQETQYF
TRBJ1-1	TRBV7-9	CASSWVFGVVRNTEAFF
TRBJ2-7	TRBV19	CASSRNYGTGAYEQYF
TRBJ2-7	TRBV6-5	CASSSGTGGGWQYF
TRBJ2-1	TRBV18	CASSRGTSGGPYNEQFF
TRBJ2-2	TRBV28	CASSTLSLAGSTGELFF
TRBJ2-3	TRBV6-1	CASSEQSRGLTDTQYF
TRBJ1-3	TRBV7-8	CASSLDSEFGNTIYF
TRBJ1-4	TRBV7-6	CASSSGRNSHEKLFF
TRBJ2-5	TRBV7-2	CASSLTGTAFQETQYF
TRBJ2-6	TRBV25-1	CASSERGFSGANVLTF
TRBJ2-5	TRBV28	CASSLSSGGAWETQYF
TRBJ2-1	TRBV5-1	CASSWTGNEQFF
TRBJ1-6	TRBV6-5	CASSYRVGQSNSPLHF
TRBJ1-6	TRBV21-1	CASSKGRLPSYNSPLHF
TRBJ1-2	TRBV28	CASRATMPVRGYTF
TRBJ1-1	TRBV11-1	CASSQRTGMNTEAFF
TRBJ2-5	TRBV19	CASSKWSGGTLETQYF
TRBJ1-2	TRBV5-1	CASRQGQGGDRYGYTF
TRBJ2-7	TRBV14	CASTRSQDRREQYF
TRBJ1-1	TRBV5-5	CASSLEEEAFF
TRBJ2-7	TRBV19	CASQPDRTREQYF
TRBJ1-1	TRBV5-6	CASSHYWDRKNTEAFF
TRBJ1-1	TRBV28	CASSVYTEAFF
TRBJ2-1	TRBV7-6	CASNPVFRRGRSYNEQFF
TRBJ2-7	TRBV25-1	CASRSGGGEQYF
TRBJ2-7	TRBV6-5	CASTAGTGYEQYF
TRBJ2-7	TRBV5-1	CASSSGTSSYEQYF
TRBJ2-7	TRBV28	CASITTETGPYEQYF
TRBJ1-2	TRBV14	CASSQDTGQGNSPRFNYGYTF
TRBJ2-7	TRBV19	CATSGEREQYF
TRBJ2-6	TRBV6-4	CASSDFRSGANVLTF